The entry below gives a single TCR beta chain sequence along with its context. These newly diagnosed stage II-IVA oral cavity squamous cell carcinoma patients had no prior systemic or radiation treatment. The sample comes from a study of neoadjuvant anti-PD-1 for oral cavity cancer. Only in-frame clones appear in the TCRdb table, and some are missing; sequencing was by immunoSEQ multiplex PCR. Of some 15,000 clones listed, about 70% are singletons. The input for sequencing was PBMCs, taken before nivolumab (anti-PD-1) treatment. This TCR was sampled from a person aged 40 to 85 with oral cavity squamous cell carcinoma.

As DNA, the CDR3 is TGTGCCAGCAGTTACTCGGAGGGGTTTCAGCCCCAGCATTTT. It codes for CASSYSEGFQPQHF. V and J are TRBV6-5 and TRBJ1-5, with D possibly TRBD1 on 5 matching bases. The CDR3 has 14 amino acids. Deletions cut 0 bases from V and 6 bases from J, with 9 bases between. Germline V gene data show CDR1 as MNHEY and CDR2 as SVGAGI.